A selection of T cell receptor beta chains follows, all from one sample in a study of cytomegalovirus exposure and HLA in healthy donors. Assay: immunoSEQ multiplex PCR; the TCRdb copy retains only in-frame clones and omits some. Among approximately 170,000 clones, about 82% were seen once, and the ten largest hold approximately 2.4%. Sequenced input: PBMCs. These receptors came from a male donor in good health and CMV-seronegative. Each CDR3 is given with its conserved first and last residue. A D gene is named only where the DNA matches it firmly. Clone size is shown for a subset of rows, as once, few, many or a class of expanded clone.

size: -; V: TRBV5-1; D: -; J: TRBJ1-2; CDR3: CASSGGAVGYGYTF; DNA: TGCGCCAGCAGCGGGGGGGCTGTGGGCTATGGCTACACCTTC
size: -; V: TRBV13; D: TRBD2; J: TRBJ2-7; CDR3: CASTRAGAKNEQYF; DNA: TGTGCCAGCACCCGAGCGGGGGCTAAGAACGAGCAGTACTTC
size: -; V: TRBV5-1; D: TRBD2; J: TRBJ2-2; CDR3: CASKRGEVDTGELFF; DNA: TGCGCCAGTAAACGGGGGGAAGTCGACACCGGGGAGCTGTTTTTT
size: -; V: TRBV6-4; D: TRBD1; J: TRBJ1-5; CDR3: CASSLVEGAYQPQHF; DNA: TGTGCCAGCAGTCTCGTTGAGGGGGCGTATCAGCCCCAGCATTTT
size: -; V: TRBV19; D: -; J: TRBJ1-1; CDR3: CASSIPREGDTEAFF; DNA: TGTGCCAGTAGTATCCCTCGGGAAGGCGACACTGAAGCTTTCTTT
size: once; V: TRBV5-1; D: TRBD2; J: TRBJ2-1; CDR3: CASSLKVAGGNEQFF; DNA: TGCGCCAGCAGCTTGAAGGTAGCGGGAGGCAATGAGCAGTTCTTC
size: once; V: TRBV5-3; D: TRBD2; J: TRBJ2-5; CDR3: CARSARLAGGPETQYF; DNA: TGTGCCAGAAGCGCCCGACTAGCGGGGGGGCCCGAGACCCAGTACTTC
size: -; V: TRBV4-2; D: TRBD2; J: TRBJ2-1; CDR3: CASSQVAAGGPPYNEQFF; DNA: TGTGCCAGCAGCCAAGTGGCGGCGGGGGGGCCCCCCTACAATGAGCAGTTCTTC
size: few; V: TRBV7-9; D: TRBD1; J: TRBJ1-1; CDR3: CASSPGQEAFF; DNA: TGTGCCAGCAGCCCCGGACAGGAGGCTTTCTTT
size: -; V: TRBV6-5; D: TRBD2; J: TRBJ2-5; CDR3: CASSQAGIQETQYF; DNA: TGTGCCAGCTCTCAAGCGGGGATCCAAGAGACCCAGTACTTC
size: once; V: TRBV6-4; D: TRBD1; J: TRBJ2-6; CDR3: CASRGTGGSGANVLTF; DNA: TGTGCCAGCAGGGGGACAGGGGGATCTGGGGCCAACGTCCTGACTTTC
size: -; V: TRBV7-2; D: TRBD1; J: TRBJ2-5; CDR3: CASSAGQGQETQYF; DNA: TGTGCCAGCAGCGCGGGACAGGGACAAGAGACCCAGTACTTC
size: -; V: TRBV7-3; D: -; J: TRBJ1-1; CDR3: CASSLRAAGTEAFF; DNA: TGTGCCAGCAGCTTAAGGGCGGCAGGGACTGAAGCTTTCTTT
size: once; V: TRBV5-8; D: -; J: TRBJ2-1; CDR3: CASSLWHDNEQFF; DNA: TGTGCCAGCAGCTTGTGGCACGACAATGAGCAGTTCTTC
size: -; V: TRBV7-9; D: -; J: TRBJ2-7; CDR3: CASSLRVQDEQYF; DNA: TGTGCCAGCAGCTTGAGGGTTCAGGACGAGCAGTACTTC
size: -; V: TRBV2; D: -; J: TRBJ1-1; CDR3: CASLLGGALSGDTEAFF; DNA: TGTGCCAGCTTGCTGGGGGGGGCTTTATCTGGGGACACTGAAGCTTTCTTT
size: -; V: TRBV21-1; D: -; J: TRBJ2-7; CDR3: CASSAPQSPRSDEQYF; DNA: TGTGCCAGCAGCGCCCCTCAGTCCCCCCGGAGCGACGAGCAGTACTTC
size: -; V: TRBV10-3; D: TRBD2; J: TRBJ2-7; CDR3: CAIRTSLGGEQYF; DNA: TGTGCCATACGGACTAGCCTCGGGGGTGAGCAGTACTTC
size: few; V: TRBV6-1; D: -; J: TRBJ1-5; CDR3: CASSLQAGSNQPQHF; DNA: TGTGCCAGCAGTCTGCAGGCGGGAAGCAATCAGCCCCAGCATTTT
size: -; V: TRBV7-2; D: -; J: TRBJ2-7; CDR3: CASSPNPGLEQYF; DNA: TGTGCCAGCAGCCCAAACCCAGGTCTCGAGCAGTACTTC
size: -; V: TRBV27; D: -; J: TRBJ1-5; CDR3: CASSPGTSNQPQHF; DNA: TGTGCCAGCAGTCCAGGGACTTCAAATCAGCCCCAGCATTTT
size: -; V: TRBV29-1; D: -; J: TRBJ1-1; CDR3: CSVEVGATNTEAFF; DNA: TGCAGCGTTGAAGTTGGGGCGACTAACACTGAAGCTTTCTTT
size: -; V: TRBV30; D: TRBD1; J: TRBJ1-5; CDR3: CAWSTGQGANQPQHF; DNA: TGTGCCTGGAGCACGGGACAGGGGGCCAATCAGCCCCAGCATTTT
size: -; V: TRBV7-3; D: -; J: TRBJ1-1; CDR3: CASSHSGNTEAFF; DNA: TGTGCCAGCAGCCATTCGGGGAACACTGAAGCTTTCTTT
size: -; V: TRBV11-1; D: TRBD2; J: TRBJ2-7; CDR3: CASSLGTSLAGFPYEQYF; DNA: TGTGCCAGCAGCTTAGGAACGTCCCTAGCGGGCTTTCCCTACGAGCAGTACTTC
size: once; V: TRBV11-2; D: -; J: TRBJ1-1; CDR3: CASSPVLNTEAFF; DNA: TGTGCCAGCAGCCCTGTTTTGAACACTGAAGCTTTCTTT
size: -; V: TRBV30; D: -; J: TRBJ2-6; CDR3: CAWSDSSGANVLTF; DNA: TGTGCCTGGAGTGACAGCTCTGGGGCCAACGTCCTGACTTTC
size: -; V: TRBV9; D: TRBD2; J: TRBJ2-3; CDR3: CASSVASGGSPRFSTDTQYF; DNA: TGTGCCAGCAGCGTAGCTTCGGGGGGTTCACCCCGCTTTAGCACAGATACGCAGTATTTT
size: -; V: TRBV4-3; D: -; J: TRBJ2-2; CDR3: CASSRLGGNTGELFF; DNA: TGCGCCAGCAGCCGATTAGGGGGGAACACCGGGGAGCTGTTTTTT
size: few; V: TRBV30; D: -; J: TRBJ1-4; CDR3: CAWSVEKDIGEKLFF; DNA: TGTGCCTGGAGTGTAGAGAAGGACATCGGGGAAAAACTGTTTTTT